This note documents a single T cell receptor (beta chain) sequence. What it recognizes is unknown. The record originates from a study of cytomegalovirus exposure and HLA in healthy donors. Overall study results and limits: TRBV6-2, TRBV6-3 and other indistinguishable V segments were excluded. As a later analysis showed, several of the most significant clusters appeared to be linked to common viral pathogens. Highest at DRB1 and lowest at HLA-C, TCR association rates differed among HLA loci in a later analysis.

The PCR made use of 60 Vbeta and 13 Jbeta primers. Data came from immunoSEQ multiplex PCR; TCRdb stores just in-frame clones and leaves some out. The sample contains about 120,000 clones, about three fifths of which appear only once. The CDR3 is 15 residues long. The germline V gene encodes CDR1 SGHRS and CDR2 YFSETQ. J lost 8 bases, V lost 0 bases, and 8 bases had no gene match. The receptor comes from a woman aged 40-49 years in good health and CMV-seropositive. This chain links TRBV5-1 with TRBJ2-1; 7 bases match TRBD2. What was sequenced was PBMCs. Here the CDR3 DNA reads TGCGCCAGCAGCTTGGGGTGGGAGGGCCGGCATGAGCAGTTCTTC. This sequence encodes CASSLGWEGRHEQFF.